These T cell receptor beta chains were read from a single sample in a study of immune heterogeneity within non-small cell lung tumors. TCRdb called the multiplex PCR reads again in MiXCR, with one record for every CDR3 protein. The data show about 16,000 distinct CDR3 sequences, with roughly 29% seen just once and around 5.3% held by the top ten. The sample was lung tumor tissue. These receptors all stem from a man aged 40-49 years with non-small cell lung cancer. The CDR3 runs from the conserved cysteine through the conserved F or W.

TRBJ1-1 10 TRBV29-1 CSGTGAEAFF
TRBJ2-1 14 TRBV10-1 CASSPYVGNNEQFF
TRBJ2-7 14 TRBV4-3 CASSQDWQGGKQYF
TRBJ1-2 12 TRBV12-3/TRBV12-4 CASSPGVGGYTF
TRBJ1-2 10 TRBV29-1 CSVEARGYTF
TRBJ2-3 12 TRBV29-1 CSGGVGTDTQYF
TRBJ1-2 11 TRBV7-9 CARSIQQGRTF
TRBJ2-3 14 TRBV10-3 CAITTSGSTDTQYF
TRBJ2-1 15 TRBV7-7 CASSLMSGTGNEQFF
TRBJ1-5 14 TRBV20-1 CSARDPNSNQPQHF
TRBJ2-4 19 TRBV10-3 CAISSGTGGHELAKNIQYF
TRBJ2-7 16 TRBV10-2 CASNSIGTSGTYEQYF
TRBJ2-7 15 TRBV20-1 CIARDSWGLAIDQNF
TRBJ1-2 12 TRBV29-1 CSVASLRNGYTF
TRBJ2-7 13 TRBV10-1 CASSASGSYEQYF
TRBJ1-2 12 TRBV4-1 CASSMGAGVYTF
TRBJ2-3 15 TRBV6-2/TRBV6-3 CASRPDSVKWDTQYF
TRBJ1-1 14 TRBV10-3 CAISGTATNTEAFF
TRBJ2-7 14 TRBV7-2 CASSSLAGSYEQYF
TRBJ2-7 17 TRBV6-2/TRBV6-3 CASTLRSPGQGAYEQYF
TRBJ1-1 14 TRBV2 CASSEFLGGTEALF
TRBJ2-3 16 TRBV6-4 CASSSIQGEITDTQYF
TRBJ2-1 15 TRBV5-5 CASSRGAYGANEQFF
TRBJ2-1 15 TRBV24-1 CATSQALAGVGEQFF
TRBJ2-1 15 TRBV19 CASSIGTGEVNEQFF
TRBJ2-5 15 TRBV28 CASTLESDLLETQYF
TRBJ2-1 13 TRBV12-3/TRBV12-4 CASSYSEYNEQFF
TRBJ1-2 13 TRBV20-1 CSAPGGRSYGYTF
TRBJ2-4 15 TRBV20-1 CSASRTGGVQNIQYF
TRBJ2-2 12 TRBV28 CASSLVTGELFF
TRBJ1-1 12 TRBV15 CATSRENSEAFF
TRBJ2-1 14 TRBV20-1 CSAESGRVEYEQFF
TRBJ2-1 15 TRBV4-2 CASSPTSGLSNEQFF
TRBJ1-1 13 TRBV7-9 CASSLEGRTEAFF